The rows below give T cell receptor beta chains drawn from one sample of a study of blood T cell repertoires in COVID-19. Here immunoSEQ multiplex PCR was the method, and the copy in TCRdb shows in-frame clones only, minus some. This sample carries 200,000 to 250,000 clones, roughly nine tenths of them seen once, and the ten largest clones take 10% to 12%. Sequenced input: PBMCs or T cells enriched from blood (not recorded which). These receptors were obtained from a man under 40 who had recovered from COVID-19. The CDR3 runs from the conserved cysteine through the conserved F or W. Each record gives: D gene, V gene, clone size, J gene, CDR3 DNA, CDR3 protein. The D gene is left open where the match is weak. Some rows mark clone size as missing; the rest say once, few, many or name a class of expanded clone.

>TRBD2|TRBV10-1|.|TRBJ2-1
TGCGCCAGCAGTGAGAATCTAGCGGGAGGCCTCAATGAGCAGTTCTTC
CASSENLAGGLNEQFF
>TRBD2|TRBV28|.|TRBJ2-7
TGTGCCAGCAGCGCCACTAGCGGAAGCACCTACGAGCAGTACTTC
CASSATSGSTYEQYF
>TRBD1|TRBV4-1|few|TRBJ1-3
TGCGCCAGCAGCCCCTACAAAGCCGGGACAGGGGGCTTGTTTGGAAACACCATATATTTT
CASSPYKAGTGGLFGNTIYF
>TRBD1|TRBV5-5|.|TRBJ2-6
TGTGCCAGCAGCTGGACAGGGAGTGGGGCCAACGTCCTGACTTTC
CASSWTGSGANVLTF
>TRBD1|TRBV27|once|TRBJ1-5
TGTGCCAGCAGTTTAGGGACAGGGGGCAATCAGCCCCAGCATTTT
CASSLGTGGNQPQHF
>.|TRBV5-8|.|TRBJ1-1
TGTGCCAGCAGCTTGTATCAGGGGATGAACACTGAAGCTTTCTTT
CASSLYQGMNTEAFF
>TRBD2|TRBV7-2|.|TRBJ2-5
TGTGCCAGCAGCCAACGGACTAGCGGGATGGGTGAGACCCAGTACTTC
CASSQRTSGMGETQYF
>TRBD1|TRBV29-1|.|TRBJ1-2
TGCAGCGTTGATTATGGGACAGGGTCTCTTGGCTACACCTTC
CSVDYGTGSLGYTF
>TRBD1|TRBV5-1|.|TRBJ1-2
TGCGCCAGCAGCCGGAGCCGGGACAGGGCGACTGGCTACACCTTC
CASSRSRDRATGYTF
>TRBD2|TRBV30|.|TRBJ2-7
TGTGCCTGGAGTGTGGGGGGGGTGTACGAGCAGTACTTC
CAWSVGGVYEQYF
>.|TRBV7-2|.|TRBJ1-2
TGTGCCAGCAGCTCCCCGCAGGGTATCGGCTACACCTTC
CASSSPQGIGYTF
>.|TRBV28|.|TRBJ2-6
TGTGCCAGCAGTTTAGCCCTATCTGGGGCCAACGTCCTGACTTTC
CASSLALSGANVLTF
>.|TRBV14|few|TRBJ1-3
TGTGCCAGCAGCCCAGGGTGGAACACCATATATTTT
CASSPGWNTIYF
>.|TRBV12-3/TRBV12-4|.|TRBJ1-5
TGTGCCAGCAGCTATGGTCGGGATCAGCCCCAGCATTTT
CASSYGRDQPQHF
>TRBD2|TRBV7-9|.|TRBJ2-7
TGTGCCAGCAGCCCCGCCGGGAGGGCCTACGAGCAGTACTTC
CASSPAGRAYEQYF
>.|TRBV19|.|TRBJ1-1
TGTGCCAGTAACGGGGATTCTAACACTGAAGCTTTCTTT
CASNGDSNTEAFF
>TRBD1|TRBV11-3|.|TRBJ1-1
TGTGCCAGCAGCTTGACAGGGCCTAGCACTGAAGCTTTCTTT
CASSLTGPSTEAFF
>.|TRBV27|.|TRBJ1-1
TGTGCCAGCTCAATACGGACAGCCAACACTGAAGCTTTCTTT
CASSIRTANTEAFF
>.|TRBV27|.|TRBJ2-3
TGTGCCAGCACAGGTAGCACAGATACGCAGTATTTT
CASTGSTDTQYF
>TRBD1|TRBV9|.|TRBJ2-1
TGTGCCAGCAGCGTAAAAGGGGGCGCCTACAATGAGCAGTTCTTC
CASSVKGGAYNEQFF
>.|TRBV27|.|TRBJ2-2
TGTGCCAGCATTTCCCCAGGCGGGGAGCTGTTTTTT
CASISPGGELFF
>.|TRBV10-3|.|TRBJ2-7
TGTGCCATCAGTGGAACGGGAGAAGGGCCCTACTACGAGCAGTACTTC
CAISGTGEGPYYEQYF
>.|TRBV27|.|TRBJ1-5
TGTGCCAGCAGTTACAGGAACAATCAGCCCCAGCATTTT
CASSYRNNQPQHF
>TRBD2|TRBV30|.|TRBJ2-5
TGTGCCAGCCACATAGCGGGGGAAGAGACCCAGTACTTC
CASHIAGEETQYF
>TRBD1|TRBV18|.|TRBJ1-1
TGTGCCAGCTCACCGATAGGCAGGGGGGAGAGTGGAGCTTTCTTT
CASSPIGRGESGAFF
>.|TRBV5-4|.|TRBJ1-5
TGTGCCAGCAGCTTGTCTTCGGGGGACAGCAATCAGCCCCAGCATTTT
CASSLSSGDSNQPQHF
>.|TRBV28|.|TRBJ1-1
TGTGCCAGCAGTTCCCCGTCGGGGATGAGAGCTTTCTTT
CASSSPSGMRAFF
>TRBD1|TRBV2|.|TRBJ1-5
TGTGCCAGCAGGGACAGGGAGGTTCAGCCCCAGCATTTT
CASRDREVQPQHF
>.|TRBV3-1/TRBV3-2|.|TRBJ1-2
TGTGCCAGCAGCCAATCAGTTTATGGCTACACCTTC
CASSQSVYGYTF
>TRBD1|TRBV6-5|.|TRBJ1-1
TGTGCCACCAGGGGGGGGATGAACACTGAAGCTTTCTTT
CATRGGMNTEAFF
>TRBD2|TRBV2|few|TRBJ2-2
TGTGCCAGCATACCTAGCGGGAGGGCCCTCGGGGCCGGGGAGCTGTTTTTT
CASIPSGRALGAGELFF
>.|TRBV3-1/TRBV3-2|.|TRBJ1-1
TGTGCCAGCAGCCAGGGCACAGCTGAAGCTTTCTTT
CASSQGTAEAFF
>TRBD1|TRBV30|.|TRBJ1-2
TGTGCCTGGAGGGAGGGACAGGCTCATGGCTACACCTTC
CAWREGQAHGYTF
>.|TRBV5-8|.|TRBJ2-2
TGTGCCAGCAGCTTAGCCGCCAGGTCCGGCACCGGGGAGCTGTTTTTT
CASSLAARSGTGELFF
>TRBD2|TRBV27|.|TRBJ2-5
TGTGCCAGCAGTTCGGACCAGCGGGACCTCTGGGCCGAGACCCAGTACTTC
CASSSDQRDLWAETQYF
>.|TRBV18|.|TRBJ2-4
TGTGCCAGCTCACTACCCGGGGAAAAAAACATTCAGTACTTC
CASSLPGEKNIQYF